This T cell receptor beta chain was captured by sequencing in a study of response to subunit inactivated influenza vaccine. Study results and caveats: With each seasonal influenza vaccination, the authors suggested, few new T cells are recruited.

Germline V lookup: CDR1 WSHSY, CDR2 SAAADI. CDR3 length equals 13 residues. The V end was cut by 3 bases, the J end by 4 bases, with 7 bases between. TCRdb reanalysed the RT-PCR reads using MiXCR and keeps one entry per CDR3 protein. Among hundreds of thousands of distinct CDR3 sequences, approximately 15% were seen once, and the ten largest hold 5.5% to 7%. A few counts support this clonotype. What it recognizes is unknown. The sample in question was PBMCs from blood, obtained 14 to 15 days before vaccination. This receptor was obtained from a man between 45 and 60 years old who received an inactivated influenza vaccine. The V and J genes are TRBV10-2 and TRBJ1-3; D is uncertain. This CDR3 reads CASSDLSGNTIYF. CDR3 bases: TGCGCCAGCAGTGATTTGTCAGGAAACACCATATATTTT.